This entry lists 30 T cell receptor beta chains sequenced from one sample in a study of cytotoxic CD8 clonotypes in ibrutinib-treated CLL. Here immunoSEQ multiplex PCR was the method, and the copy in TCRdb shows in-frame clones only, minus some. The table records around 150,000 clones, more than 70% of them present only once. The source material was PBMCs, sampled after 36 months of ibrutinib treatment. Every receptor here comes from a human donor with chronic lymphocytic leukemia.

The table lists this clone with a few counts. The V gene is TRBV19, the J gene TRBJ1-6, with a tentative D call TRBD1 (5 bases). Germline lookup yields CDR1 LNHDA and CDR2 SQIVND (reference sequence). There are 16 residues in the CDR3. The ends were cut back, 4 bases at V and 7 bases at J, with 17 bases in the middle. Written as DNA, the CDR3 is TGTGCCAGTAGTAGGGAGCCCGGGACGTCCAATTCACCCCTCCACTTT. Translating it yields CASSREPGTSNSPLHF. The full variable domain, in which reference TRBV19 and TRBJ1-6 provide the parts outside the CDR3, is DGGITQSPKYLFRKEGQNVTLSCEQNLNHDAMYWYRQDPGQGLRLIYYSQIVNDFQKGDIAEGYSVSREKKESFPLTVTSAQKNPTAFYLCASSREPGTSNSPLHFGNGTRLTVT.

V is TRBV7-3 and J is TRBJ2-3; 13 bases map to TRBD2. The junction had 5 bases not matched to a gene; V was cut back by 5 bases and J by 3 bases. The CDR3 consists of 16 residues. From germline, CDR1 is SGHTA and CDR2 FQGTGA. CDR3 sequence reads: CASSPWTSGRTDTQYF. Written as DNA, the CDR3 is TGTGCCAGCAGCCCCTGGACTAGCGGGAGAACAGATACGCAGTATTTT.

This clone was observed a single time. The gene calls are TRBV4-1 and TRBJ1-5; 7 positions match TRBD1. The CDR3 sequence is 17 residues long. Germline CDR1 MGHRA, CDR2 YSYEKL. Trimming removed 4 bases from V and 7 bases from J; junction bases left unmatched: 16. The CDR3 bases are TGCGCCAGCAGCCCTCGAAAAGGGGGGACAGCCTACCAGCCCCAGCATTTT. The encoded protein is CASSPRKGGTAYQPQHF.

The count of this clone is one. The rearrangement links TRBV5-1 to TRBJ2-2; D is possibly TRBD2 (6 bases). Per the germline V gene, CDR1 is SGHRS and CDR2 is YFSETQ. V dropped 3 bases and J dropped 6 bases, with 15 bases sitting between them. This CDR3 spans 15 amino acids. As DNA, the CDR3 is TGCGCCAGCAGCTCGGGGGTAGGCCAACCCGGGGAGCTGTTTTTT. Translating gives CASSSGVGQPGELFF.

V gene TRBV7-3 combines with J gene TRBJ2-3; D may be TRBD2 (7 bases). Germline V lookup: CDR1 SGHTA, CDR2 FQGTGA. The CDR3 length is 12 residues. V was cut by 4 bases and J by 10 bases, with 12 bases left in between. CDR3 region: CASSSWEGAQYF. DNA for the CDR3: TGTGCCAGCAGCTCTTGGGAGGGGGCGCAGTATTTT.

V is TRBV14 and J is TRBJ2-1; 7 nucleotides align to TRBD1. V lost 7 bases, J lost 3 bases, and 15 bases stayed unmatched. Germline CDR1 and CDR2: SGHDN and FVKESK. The CDR3 length is 17 residues. CDR3 protein: CASTLHATGTDYNEQFF. DNA of the CDR3: TGTGCCAGCACCCTTCATGCGACCGGGACAGACTACAATGAGCAGTTCTTC.

This clone is a singleton in its sample. The chain carries TRBV6-1 and TRBJ1-4; D might be TRBD1 (6 bases). This CDR3 is 15 amino acids long. Trimming took off 6 bases at V and 6 bases at J, with 17 bases between the two ends. The germline V gene encodes CDR1 MNHNS and CDR2 SASEGT. This chain's CDR3 is CASSVLTGLDEKLFF. The CDR3 nucleotides are TGTGCCAGCAGCGTCCTGACAGGATTAGATGAAAAACTGTTTTTT.

This clone was detected only a few times. The rearrangement links TRBV19 to TRBJ2-1; TRBD2 matches at 8 bases. Germline-derived CDR1 and CDR2 are LNHDA and SQIVND (reference sequence). With 3 bases clipped from V and 0 bases from J, the junction kept 7 bases outside the gene matches. The CDR3 totals 17 residues. In nucleotides, the CDR3 is TGTGCCAGTAGTATCCTCGCCGGGGGGGGCTCCTACAATGAGCAGTTCTTC. Amino acids: CASSILAGGGSYNEQFF.

This chain joins TRBV6-4 and TRBJ1-1; 10 positions match TRBD1. Per germline, CDR1 MRHNA and CDR2 SNTAGT. Germline trimming cut 6 bases from V and 5 bases from J; bases unmatched to any gene: 6. This CDR3 comprises 14 residues. The chain's CDR3 is CASSEGQGGTEAFF. Here the CDR3 DNA reads TGTGCCAGCAGCGAAGGACAGGGGGGTACTGAAGCTTTCTTT.

The V and J genes are TRBV10-1 and TRBJ2-3; D is ambiguous. The V gene's germline CDR1 is WNHNN and CDR2 SYGVQD (reference sequence). V was cut by 3 bases and J by 2 bases, with 6 bases left in between. CDR3 length equals 13 residues. The DNA for the CDR3 is TGCGCCAGCAGTGATGACTCCACAGATACGCAGTATTTT. It is translated as CASSDDSTDTQYF.

In regard to this clone: Other DNA variants within this sample encode the same CDR3. The rearrangement uses TRBV11-1 and TRBJ2-7, with D uncertain. V shed 0 bases and J shed 1 base, with 4 bases lying between them. Per the germline V gene, CDR1 is SGHAT and CDR2 is FQDESV (reference sequence). This CDR3 has 13 residues. The CDR3 DNA is TGTGCCAGCAGCTTAGCGGGGTCCTACGAGCAGTACTTC. Encoded protein: CASSLAGSYEQYF.

The V call is TRBV2, the J call TRBJ1-4; 7 bases agree with TRBD1. J lost 10 bases, V lost 6 bases, and 14 bases had no gene match. Germline CDR1 reads SNHLY; CDR2 reads FYNNEI. CDR3 length equals 15 residues. The DNA for the CDR3 is TGTGCCAGCAGATACACCCAGGGGGATGGCGTAAAACTGTTTTTT. Protein product: CASRYTQGDGVKLFF.

The chain combines TRBV6-1 with TRBJ1-4; D gene unclear. The ends were cut back, 8 bases at V and 5 bases at J, with 12 bases in the middle. The germline V gene encodes CDR1 MNHNS and CDR2 SASEGT. This CDR3 spans 13 amino acids. Here the CDR3 reads CASRVGENEKLFF. DNA for the CDR3: TGTGCCAGCCGCGTCGGAGAAAATGAAAAACTGTTTTTT.

V usage is TRBV6-5 and J usage is TRBJ1-2, with a possible D match to TRBD1 (6 bases). This CDR3 contains 13 residues. Trimming shortened V by 3 bases and J by 9 bases, and 14 bases separated the two germline ends. Germline CDR1 and CDR2: MNHEY and SVGAGI. This CDR3 reads CASSYLDRVSYTF. The DNA for the CDR3 is TGTGCCAGCAGTTATTTGGACAGAGTCAGCTACACCTTC.

CDR3 sequence: CASSPVMENTGELFF. The CDR3 bases are TGTGCCAGCTCACCGGTGATGGAGAACACCGGGGAGCTGTTTTTT. J is TRBJ2-2 and V is TRBV18; D is unclear. Germline V CDR1 and CDR2: KGHSH, LQKENI. The CDR3 extends over 15 amino acids. Trimming took off 3 bases at V and 1 base at J, with 9 bases between the two ends.

The V call is TRBV19, the J call TRBJ1-5; the match to TRBD1 covers 8 bases. CDR1 is LNHDA and CDR2 is SQIVND in the germline V gene (reference sequence). The CDR3 spans 16 residues. V lost 6 bases, J lost 2 bases, and 9 bases stayed unmatched. In DNA form, the CDR3 reads TGTGCCAGTAGGGGGAGGGACAGGAGAGGCAATCAGCCCCAGCATTTT. Protein sequence: CASRGRDRRGNQPQHF. Complete variable domain (other parts from reference TRBV19 and TRBJ1-5): DGGITQSPKYLFRKEGQNVTLSCEQNLNHDAMYWYRQDPGQGLRLIYYSQIVNDFQKGDIAEGYSVSREKKESFPLTVTSAQKNPTAFYLCASRGRDRRGNQPQHFGDGTRLSIL.

This chain joins TRBV5-1 and TRBJ1-5, with D tentatively TRBD1 (5 bases). V was trimmed by 4 bases and J by 0 bases, leaving 11 bases between them. CDR3 length: 15 residues. CDR1 SGHRS and CDR2 YFSETQ come from the germline V gene. The CDR3 sequence: CASSKQAGSNQPQHF. CDR3 in DNA: TGCGCCAGCAGCAAACAGGCGGGTAGCAATCAGCCCCAGCATTTT.

The chain combines TRBV6-5 with TRBJ1-2, with TRBD1 matching over 12 bases. Trimming removed 6 bases from V and 3 bases from J; junction bases left unmatched: 5. This CDR3 spans 15 amino acids. Germline V lookup: CDR1 MNHEY, CDR2 SVGAGI. The CDR3 nucleotides read TGTGCCAGCAGCTCCGGGACAGGGGGCTACTATGGCTACACCTTC. Its protein is CASSSGTGGYYGYTF.

The rearrangement joins TRBV18 to TRBJ1-2; D is perhaps TRBD1 (5 bases). Trimming removed 3 bases at V and 2 bases at J, with 13 bases between. The CDR3 sequence is 15 residues long. Germline V gene data show CDR1 as KGHSH and CDR2 as LQKENI. The CDR3 here is CASSPNTGKNYGYTF. In nucleotides, the CDR3 is TGTGCCAGCTCACCTAACACAGGAAAAAACTATGGCTACACCTTC.

The rearrangement joins TRBV9 to TRBJ2-5, with 8 nucleotides matching TRBD1. Unmatched junction bases numbered 8, after V lost 0 bases and J lost 4 bases. This CDR3 contains 16 residues. Germline V gene sequence: CDR1 SGDLS, CDR2 YYNGEE. This CDR3 reads CASSVVEGRGRETQYF. The CDR3 nucleotides read TGTGCCAGCAGCGTAGTCGAGGGCAGGGGGCGAGAGACCCAGTACTTC.

By sample share, this clone is medium-sized. The V call is TRBV27, the J call TRBJ2-2; TRBD2 aligns across 10 bases. Germline V gene lookup returns CDR1 MNHEY and CDR2 SMNVEV (reference sequence). The CDR3 consists of 16 residues. Losses at the gene ends were 2 bases for V and 6 bases for J; bases not matched to a gene: 6. The CDR3 region is CASSLLTSGASGELFF. As DNA, the CDR3 is TGTGCCAGCAGTTTACTTACTAGCGGGGCGTCCGGGGAGCTGTTTTTT.

V usage is TRBV5-6 and J usage is TRBJ1-2; D remains unclear. CDR1 and CDR2 (germline): SGHDT, YYEEEE. This CDR3 region has 14 residues. The germline V and J ends were trimmed by 4 bases and 4 bases, with 14 bases remaining between them. The CDR3 DNA is TGTGCCAGCAGCGATGGGCGGGATAGCTATGGCTACACCTTC. Translation gives CASSDGRDSYGYTF.

The chain employs TRBV5-6 and TRBJ1-2; D is perhaps TRBD1 (5 bases). Trimming left V 0 bases short and J 2 bases short, with 8 bases between. The CDR3 consists of 14 residues. CDR1 and CDR2 (germline): SGHDT, YYEEEE. CDR3 DNA: TGTGCCAGCAGCTTGGCCGGGGCAAACTATGGCTACACCTTC. It is translated as CASSLAGANYGYTF.

The chain links TRBV9 to TRBJ1-1, with 7 bases lining up with TRBD1. Germline lookup yields CDR1 SGDLS and CDR2 YYNGEE. J lost 8 bases, V lost 3 bases, and 13 bases had no gene match. The CDR3 has 15 amino acids. The CDR3 loop reads CASSARQGPRREAFF. The CDR3 DNA reads TGTGCCAGCAGCGCAAGACAGGGTCCCAGGAGGGAAGCTTTCTTT.

The chain links TRBV19 to TRBJ1-6; D is ambiguous. Germline values: CDR1 LNHDA, CDR2 SQIVND (reference sequence). The germline V and J ends were trimmed by 3 bases and 9 bases, with 12 bases remaining between them. CDR3 length equals 14 residues. The CDR3 DNA reads as TGTGCCAGTAGTATTGTAGGTGTAACTTCACCCCTCCACTTT. It encodes CASSIVGVTSPLHF. The complete variable domain, with remaining parts taken from reference TRBV19 and TRBJ1-6, reads DGGITQSPKYLFRKEGQNVTLSCEQNLNHDAMYWYRQDPGQGLRLIYYSQIVNDFQKGDIAEGYSVSREKKESFPLTVTSAQKNPTAFYLCASSIVGVTSPLHFGNGTRLTVT.

The rearrangement links TRBV6-5 to TRBJ1-2; D remains ambiguous. CDR1 is MNHEY, CDR2 SVGAGI, per germline. V lost 9 bases and J 2 bases, leaving 13 bases between the germline ends. This CDR3 contains 13 residues. CDR3 sequence: CASYTLPNYGYTF. The CDR3 nucleotides are TGTGCCAGTTACACCTTGCCAAACTATGGCTACACCTTC.

V and J are TRBV5-1 and TRBJ2-5; a weak D match, TRBD2 (6 bases). CDR1 SGHRS and CDR2 YFSETQ come from the germline V gene. V was clipped by 2 bases and J by 5 bases, with 16 bases between them. This CDR3 is 15 amino acids long. CDR3 sequence (DNA): TGCGCCAGCAGCTTCCTCCCTGGCGGGGCCGAGACCCAGTACTTC. Protein sequence: CASSFLPGGAETQYF.

The chain has TRBV4-1 and TRBJ1-5; D ambiguous. Germline V gene data show CDR1 as MGHRA and CDR2 as YSYEKL. Trimming cost V 1 base and J 1 base, with 8 bases left between them. The CDR3 spans 15 residues. The CDR3 loop reads CASSQGRTSNQPQHF. The CDR3 DNA follows: TGCGCCAGCAGCCAAGGCAGAACAAGCAATCAGCCCCAGCATTTT.

This chain connects TRBV7-9 to TRBJ2-3; D possibly corresponds to TRBD1 (5 bases). The CDR3 loop spans 16 amino acids. The V gene's germline CDR1 is SEHNR and CDR2 FQNEAQ (reference sequence). V was clipped by 0 bases and J by 3 bases, with 13 bases between them. CDR3 bases: TGTGCCAGCAGCTTAGCGCCTGGGGCCCCGACAGATACGCAGTATTTT. This encodes CASSLAPGAPTDTQYF.

This chain connects TRBV29-1 to TRBJ2-3, with unresolved D. Trimming stripped 3 bases from V and 5 bases from J, with 18 bases between. The CDR3 spans 15 residues. The V gene's germline CDR1 is SQVTM and CDR2 ANQGSEA. This CDR3 is CSVEGGSSGGDTQYF. Written as DNA, the CDR3 is TGCAGCGTTGAGGGCGGCTCGAGTGGTGGAGATACGCAGTATTTT.